This is a list of T cell receptor beta chains from one sample in a study of blood T cells in healthy people across ages. TCRdb redid the calling of the 5' RACE reads with MiXCR, one entry per CDR3 protein. The sample includes about 780,000 distinct CDR3 sequences, 46% of them seen just once. Sequencing was performed on blood. The source of these receptors is a man aged 80 or over in good health. CDR3s include the opening cysteine and the closing phenylalanine or tryptophan. A D gene is named only where the DNA matches it firmly. Clone size appears in some rows only: once, few, many, or a class for an expanded clone.

>TRBJ1-5|TRBV20-1|-|-
TGCAGTGCTGCCTTAGAGTTCTATCAGCCCCAGCATTTT
CSAALEFYQPQHF
>TRBJ2-2|TRBV27|few|TRBD2
TGTGCCAGCAGCCGTCTAGCGGGAGTAAAAGGAACCGGGGAGCTGTTTTTT
CASSRLAGVKGTGELFF
>TRBJ2-1|TRBV29-1|many|TRBD2
TGCAGCGTTGATACGCTTCGGGGGACTAGCGGGGGAGAGCAGTTCTTC
CSVDTLRGTSGGEQFF
>TRBJ1-1|TRBV6-1|few|-
TGTGCCAGCAGGGAGGGAGTTCGAGTGAACACTGAAGCTTTCTTT
CASREGVRVNTEAFF
>TRBJ1-1|TRBV5-1|-|-
TGCGCCAGCAGCGGCAGGGCGGGGGGCACTGAAGCTTTCTTT
CASSGRAGGTEAFF
>TRBJ1-1|TRBV14|-|-
TGTGCCAGTGGGCCGGGTAACGAAGCTTTCTTT
CASGPGNEAFF
>TRBJ1-2|TRBV20-1|few|-
TGCAGTGCCCAACGGGGCGATGGCTACACCTTC
CSAQRGDGYTF
>TRBJ2-4|TRBV7-2|once|TRBD1
TGTGCCAGCAGCTTATGGACAGGGCCGGCAGGAGCGGAGCAGTACTTC
CASSLWTGPAGAEQYF
>TRBJ2-5|TRBV5-1|few|-
TGCGCCAGCAGCCCAGCAGGGTCCCAAGGGGAGACCCAGTACTTC
CASSPAGSQGETQYF
>TRBJ2-1|TRBV7-2|-|TRBD1
TGTGCCAGTAACCGGGGACAGTCCCGAGGTACCCAGTTCTTC
CASNRGQSRGTQFF
>TRBJ2-3|TRBV5-1|-|TRBD2
TGCGCCAGCAGCTTCGGGAGGGCCCCGGCAGATACGCAGTATTTT
CASSFGRAPADTQYF
>TRBJ2-1|TRBV20-1|many|TRBD2
TGCAGTGCTCCAAAGCCGACTAGCGGGAGTGGAAATGAGCAGTTCTTC
CSAPKPTSGSGNEQFF
>TRBJ2-1|TRBV24-1|few|TRBD2
TGTGCCACCAGTGATTTCCAGCGGGAAGGACAGTTCTTC
CATSDFQREGQFF
>TRBJ2-5|TRBV20-1|-|TRBD2
TGCAGTGCCCCGGGGGGAGAGACCCAGTACTTC
CSAPGGETQYF
>TRBJ2-3|TRBV27|few|-
TGTGCCAGCAGTCCTTGGGCCCTAGCGGATACGCAGTATTTT
CASSPWALADTQYF
>TRBJ1-2|TRBV5-5|-|-
TGTGCCAGCAGCGAGGTGGGGGGATCATTTAACTATGGCTACACCTTC
CASSEVGGSFNYGYTF
>TRBJ2-1|TRBV20-1|-|-
TGCAGTGCTAGTAGTCGGGACTCCTATAGGGCCTACAATGAGCAGTTCTTC
CSASSRDSYRAYNEQFF
>TRBJ2-5|TRBV29-1|-|-
TGCAGCGTTGATTGGGGGAATGGCGAGACCCAGTACTTC
CSVDWGNGETQYF
>TRBJ2-3|TRBV20-1|-|TRBD1
TGCAGTGCTAGAGATTTCACAGGGGGCCCAGATACGCAGTATTTT
CSARDFTGGPDTQYF
>TRBJ2-4|TRBV10-3|-|TRBD1
TGTGCCATCAGTGAGCCGACCAACGGACAGGGCAAAAACATTCAGTACTTC
CAISEPTNGQGKNIQYF
>TRBJ2-1|TRBV28|-|-
TGTGCCAGCAGTTTTCTGGCAGAAAGGGAACTGCACTTCAATGAGCAGTTCTTC
CASSFLAERELHFNEQFF
>TRBJ2-3|TRBV24-1|few|TRBD2
TGTGCCACCAGTGAGGCTACTAGCGGGAGCACAGATACGCAGTATTTT
CATSEATSGSTDTQYF
>TRBJ1-1|TRBV12-3/TRBV12-4|-|-
TGTGCCAGCAGTCGGGACATTTTTGGGGCTTTCTTT
CASSRDIFGAFF
>TRBJ1-6|TRBV20-1|once|-
TGCAGTGCTAGGCCTCATCAGGGGATTAATTCACCCCTCCACTTT
CSARPHQGINSPLHF
>TRBJ2-7|TRBV24-1|-|-
TGTGCCACCAGTGATGGGGCGGAAGCCGGACGGCAGTACTTC
CATSDGAEAGRQYF
>TRBJ2-1|TRBV5-1|-|TRBD2
TGCGCCAGCCGGGAGGCGGGAGATACTACCAATGAGCAGTTCTTC
CASREAGDTTNEQFF
>TRBJ2-3|TRBV12-3/TRBV12-4|-|TRBD2
TGTGCCAGCAGTTTTCGGGAGGGCCGTGGAGATACGCAGTATTTT
CASSFREGRGDTQYF
>TRBJ1-2|TRBV4-1|-|-
TGCGCCAGCAGCCCCCAACGGGGGGCTGACTATGGCTACACCTTC
CASSPQRGADYGYTF
>TRBJ1-2|TRBV13|few|-
TGTGCCAGCAGCTCCGGGGCGGGGATGGCGGTGAACTATGGCTACACCTTC
CASSSGAGMAVNYGYTF
>TRBJ2-3|TRBV15|-|-
TGTGCCACCAGCGCCGGGGGTCGGAGTAGCACAGATACGCAGTATTTT
CATSAGGRSSTDTQYF
>TRBJ2-5|TRBV5-1|-|TRBD2
TGCGCCAGCAGCCTTCGACCAGCGGGAGTAGGAGAGACCCAGTACTTC
CASSLRPAGVGETQYF
>TRBJ2-7|TRBV20-1|many|TRBD2
TGCAGTGCTAGAGATTTTGGGCGGGAGAACTGGGCCGAGCAGTACTTC
CSARDFGRENWAEQYF
>TRBJ2-7|TRBV20-1|many|TRBD2
TGCAGTGCTGGAATCCCAAGCGGGAGAAACTCCTACGAGCAGTACTTC
CSAGIPSGRNSYEQYF
>TRBJ2-7|TRBV5-1|-|-
TGCGCCAGCAGCCGGGAGTATAGCTACGAGCAGTACTTC
CASSREYSYEQYF
>TRBJ2-3|TRBV20-1|-|-
TGCAGTGCAAAGGGACTCTGGGCGGTAGATACGCAGTATTTT
CSAKGLWAVDTQYF
>TRBJ2-2|TRBV27|few|-
TGTGCCAGCGCCCGCCAAGAGGGCACCGGGGAGCTGTTTTTT
CASARQEGTGELFF
>TRBJ2-1|TRBV27|-|-
TGTGCCAGCAGTTTAACCGGGACCCCTCCTAATGAGCAGTTCTTC
CASSLTGTPPNEQFF
>TRBJ2-7|TRBV20-1|-|-
TGCAGTGCTAGAGTAGGGTCCTACGAGCAGTACTTC
CSARVGSYEQYF
>TRBJ2-4|TRBV25-1|-|TRBD1
TGTGCCAGCAGTGAGGCAGTGGGGACAGGGGATGAGCAGTACTTC
CASSEAVGTGDEQYF
>TRBJ2-6|TRBV20-1|few|TRBD1
TGCAGTGCCCATACAGGGGCTGGGGCCAACGTCCTGACTTTC
CSAHTGAGANVLTF
>TRBJ2-1|TRBV9|-|-
TGTGCCAGCAGCGTAGTCAGCTTGGGTTACAATGAGCAGTTCTTC
CASSVVSLGYNEQFF
>TRBJ2-5|TRBV18|-|-
TGTGCCAGCTCACCACCGGTTGGGCTCCCAGAGACCCAGTACTTC
CASSPPVGLPETQYF
>TRBJ1-4|TRBV29-1|few|-
TGCAGCGCAAAGCCAGGGTCTAATGAAAAACTGTTTTTT
CSAKPGSNEKLFF
>TRBJ2-2|TRBV7-2|once|-
TGTGCCGGCAGCTTAGGAGCCAGCGCCAACACCGGGGAGCTGTTTTTT
CAGSLGASANTGELFF
>TRBJ1-4|TRBV19|-|-
TGTGCCAGTAGCGCAGGGTCAGGCGGCGAAAAACTGTTTTTT
CASSAGSGGEKLFF
>TRBJ2-5|TRBV5-5|-|TRBD2
TGTGCCAGCAGCTACGGGACTAGCGGGAGTATTGAGCAGTACTTC
CASSYGTSGSIEQYF
>TRBJ2-7|TRBV13|few|-
TGTGACAGCAGCCGCCGGCAACCCCCCCAGTACGAGCAGTACTTC
CDSSRRQPPQYEQYF